This T cell receptor beta chain was recovered during a study of blood T cells in healthy people across ages. Study-wide points: With naive T cell percentage, TCR beta diversity showed a strong correlation. Older individuals had lower TCR beta diversity per million T cells (the decline was roughly linear). Higher diversity, along with more naive CD4+ cells, distinguished long-lived donors from aged donors.

Points on this clonotype: Its antigen is as yet unknown.

Using a J-beta primer mix together with a sample-barcoded 5' primer, a second PCR was run for roughly 7 to 11 cycles. Each cDNA molecule received a tag from a template-switch adaptor that had 12 random nucleotides. Each CDR3 protein is one row after TCRdb ran MiXCR on the 5' RACE reads. Counted here are about 1,400,000 distinct CDR3 sequences, 42% occurring once; the ten biggest clones make up under 8%. This clonotype was obtained from a woman between 18 and 29 years old in good health. The sample consisted of blood.

DNA for the CDR3: TGCGCCAGCAGCTTAGGACAGGGTCGGGAAGATACGCAGTATTTT. Protein product: CASSLGQGREDTQYF. The V gene is TRBV5-1, the J gene TRBJ2-3; 8 nucleotides match TRBD1. Trimming took 2 bases from V and 5 from J; bases not matched to a gene: 7. CDR3 length: 15 amino acids. CDR1 and CDR2 (germline): SGHRS, YFSETQ.